The 5 T cell receptor beta chains listed next were all sequenced from one sample in a study of cytomegalovirus exposure and HLA in healthy donors. In the PCR, 60 Vbeta and 13 Jbeta primers were used. Produced via immunoSEQ multiplex PCR; TCRdb's table is partial and in-frame only. This sample has around 150,000 clones, with 75% to 90% found just once. Sequencing input: PBMCs. The receptors here all came from a woman under 30 in good health and CMV-seronegative.

This clone came up a few times. The CDR3 sequence: CASLTGRAEAFF. The CDR3, as DNA: TGTGCCAGTCTGACAGGGAGAGCTGAAGCTTTCTTT. The chain is built from TRBV19 and TRBJ1-1; 7 bases fit TRBD1. Germline CDR1 LNHDA, CDR2 SQIVND (reference sequence). J was trimmed by 6 bases and V by 8 bases; bases with no gene match: 6. The CDR3 totals 12 residues.

CDR3 amino acids: CASSLGLLAGVVDEQYF. The CDR3 region has the DNA TGTGCCAGCAGCTTAGGGTTGCTCGCGGGAGTCGTGGACGAGCAGTACTTC. This chain uses TRBV7-9 with TRBJ2-7, with TRBD2 matching over 7 bases. The trim removed 1 base at V and 5 bases at J, leaving 14 bases unmatched. Germline V gene sequence: CDR1 SEHNR, CDR2 FQNEAQ (reference sequence). The CDR3 has 17 amino acids.

This clone occurred a few times. The rearrangement joins TRBV28 to TRBJ1-4; 7 bases are a match to TRBD1. CDR1 MDHEN and CDR2 SYDVKM come from the germline V gene. This CDR3 is built from 13 residues. V lost 1 base and J lost 11; bases outside the gene matches: 4. CDR3 in amino acids: CASSLSDREKLFF. The CDR3 nucleotides read TGTGCCAGCAGTTTATCCGACAGGGAGAAACTGTTTTTT.

This clone was seen only once. This rearrangement joins TRBV18 to TRBJ2-5; D gene uncertain. The germline V gene encodes CDR1 KGHSH and CDR2 LQKENI. The CDR3 runs to 11 residues. V lost 9 bases and J 0 bases, leaving 5 bases between the germline ends. The CDR3, as DNA: TGTGCCAGTCTGTACCAAGAGACCCAGTACTTC. It yields the protein CASLYQETQYF.

This clone has only one observation. This sequence joins TRBV7-9 and TRBJ2-3; 9 positions match TRBD2. V lost 4 bases, J lost 0 bases, and 8 bases stayed unmatched. Germline CDR1 and CDR2: SEHNR and FQNEAQ (reference sequence). The CDR3 is made up of 17 amino acids. The CDR3 is CASSSVASGTSTDTQYF. The CDR3 nucleotides are TGTGCCAGCAGCTCCGTGGCTAGCGGGACTAGCACAGATACGCAGTATTTT. Full variable domain (missing parts from reference TRBV7-9 and TRBJ2-3): DTGVSQNPRHKITKRGQNVTFRCDPISEHNRLYWYRQTLGQGPEFLTYFQNEAQLEKSRLLSDRFSAERPKGSFSTLEIQRTEQGDSAMYLCASSSVASGTSTDTQYFGPGTRLTVL.